This T cell receptor beta chain was obtained from a study of CD8 T cells in ankylosing spondylitis. Study results and limitations: Roughly eight highly homologous variants made up a TCR beta motif that seemed to typify ankylosing spondylitis blood. Clones linked to the disease showed a CD8+ phenotype. They occurred at relatively low frequencies in peripheral blood.

V lost 6 bases and J lost 10; bases outside the gene matches: 6. Germline CDR1 MNHEY, CDR2 SMNVEV (reference sequence). This CDR3 contains 12 residues. As concerns this clonotype: Its antigen is not known.

Construction of TCR beta libraries was performed using quantitative 5'-RACE with molecular barcodes. TCRdb itself ran the 5' RACE reads through MiXCR, one entry per CDR3 protein. The sample has approximately 150,000 distinct CDR3 sequences, over 15% seen once. The sequencing sample was made of blood, either unsorted or a sorted T cell fraction (not recorded which). The V gene is TRBV27, the J gene TRBJ2-1; TRBD1 agrees at 7 bases. The sequence was obtained from a male donor with ankylosing spondylitis. CDR3 protein: CASSRQGREQFF. Here the CDR3 DNA reads TGTGCCAGCAGCCGACAGGGCAGGGAGCAGTTCTTC.